This T cell receptor (beta chain) was retrieved from a study of long-term antiretroviral therapy in people with HIV. Notes on the study in general: Clonal populations expanded prior to ART predominated within the repertoire at all time points.

The CDR3 totals 19 residues. The V gene end was trimmed by 3 bases and the J gene end by 7 bases; junction bases not matched to a gene: 20. Germline V gene lookup returns CDR1 SGHVS and CDR2 FQNEAQ. This was the immunoSEQ v3.0 assay at survey level. For every sample, sequencing targeted roughly 40,000-55,000 T-cell genomes. The data were produced by immunoSEQ multiplex PCR, yet TCRdb's version contains in-frame clones alone and is incomplete. The data contain 20,000 to 25,000 clones, roughly 87% of them singletons. Before they underwent DNA extraction, samples held about 1-11 million cryopreserved PBMC. Turning to this clone: Its antigen is unidentified.

The sequence came from a man younger than 30 with HIV. The rearrangement links TRBV7-8 to TRBJ2-2, with 7 bases matching TRBD1. This specimen consisted of unsorted PBMCs, obtained 0.2 years before starting antiretroviral therapy. The CDR3: CASSFPGQFNRGSGGELFF. The CDR3 nucleotides are TGTGCCAGCAGCTTCCCGGGACAGTTTAATCGTGGTTCGGGCGGGGAGCTGTTTTTT.